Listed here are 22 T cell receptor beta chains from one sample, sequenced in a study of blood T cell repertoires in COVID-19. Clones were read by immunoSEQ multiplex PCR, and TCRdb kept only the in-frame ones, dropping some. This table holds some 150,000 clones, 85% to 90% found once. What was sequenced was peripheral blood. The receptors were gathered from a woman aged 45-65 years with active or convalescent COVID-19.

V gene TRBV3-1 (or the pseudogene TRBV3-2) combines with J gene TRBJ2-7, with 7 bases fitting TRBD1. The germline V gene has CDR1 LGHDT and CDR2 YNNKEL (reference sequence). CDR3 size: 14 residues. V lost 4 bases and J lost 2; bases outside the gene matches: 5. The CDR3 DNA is TGTGCCAGCAGCCCACACAGGGGCACCTACGAGCAGTACTTC. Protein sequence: CASSPHRGTYEQYF.

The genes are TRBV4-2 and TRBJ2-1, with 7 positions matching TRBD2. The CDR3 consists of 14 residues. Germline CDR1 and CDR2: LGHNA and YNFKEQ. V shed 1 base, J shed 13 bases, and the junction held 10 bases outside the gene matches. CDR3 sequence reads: CASSQVRGGGNQFF. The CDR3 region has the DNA TGTGCCAGCAGCCAAGTCCGCGGGGGAGGAAATCAGTTCTTC.

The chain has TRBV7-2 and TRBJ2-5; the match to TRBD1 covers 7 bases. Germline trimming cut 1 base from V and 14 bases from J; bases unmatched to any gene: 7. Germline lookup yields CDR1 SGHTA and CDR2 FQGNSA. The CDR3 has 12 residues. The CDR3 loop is CASSLDGGQNYF. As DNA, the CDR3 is TGTGCCAGCAGCTTAGATGGGGGACAGAACTACTTC.

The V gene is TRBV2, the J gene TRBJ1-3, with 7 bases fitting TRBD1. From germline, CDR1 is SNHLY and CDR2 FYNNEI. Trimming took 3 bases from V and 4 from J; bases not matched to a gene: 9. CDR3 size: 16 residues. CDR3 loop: CASSDIGQVTGNTIYF. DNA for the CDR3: TGTGCCAGCAGTGATATCGGACAGGTTACGGGAAACACCATATATTTT.

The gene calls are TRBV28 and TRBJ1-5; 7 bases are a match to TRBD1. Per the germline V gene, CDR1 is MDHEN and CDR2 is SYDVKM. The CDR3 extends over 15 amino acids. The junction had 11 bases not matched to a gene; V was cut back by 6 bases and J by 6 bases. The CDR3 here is CASSLPGTVTQPQHF. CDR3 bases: TGTGCCAGCAGCCTCCCCGGGACAGTCACTCAGCCCCAGCATTTT.

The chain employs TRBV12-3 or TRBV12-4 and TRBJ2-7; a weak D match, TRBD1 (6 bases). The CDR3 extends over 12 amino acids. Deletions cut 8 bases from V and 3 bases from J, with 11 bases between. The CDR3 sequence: CASGPRGYEQYF. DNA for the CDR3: TGTGCCAGCGGCCCCAGGGGCTACGAGCAGTACTTC.

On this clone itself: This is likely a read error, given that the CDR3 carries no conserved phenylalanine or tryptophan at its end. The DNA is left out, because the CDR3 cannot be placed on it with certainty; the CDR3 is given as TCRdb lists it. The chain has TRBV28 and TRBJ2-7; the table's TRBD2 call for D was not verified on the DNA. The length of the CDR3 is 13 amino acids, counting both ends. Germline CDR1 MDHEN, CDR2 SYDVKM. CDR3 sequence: CASSLGTSGRLAL.

The CDR3: CAITEGGNYNEQFF. In DNA, the CDR3 is TGTGCCATCACCGAGGGAGGGAACTACAATGAGCAGTTCTTC. V gene TRBV10-3 combines with J gene TRBJ2-1, with 7 bases aligning to TRBD2. CDR3 length: 14 residues. Per the germline V gene, CDR1 is ENHRY and CDR2 is SYGVKD. The V and J ends lost 7 bases and 3 bases, in that order; junction bases with no gene match: 6.

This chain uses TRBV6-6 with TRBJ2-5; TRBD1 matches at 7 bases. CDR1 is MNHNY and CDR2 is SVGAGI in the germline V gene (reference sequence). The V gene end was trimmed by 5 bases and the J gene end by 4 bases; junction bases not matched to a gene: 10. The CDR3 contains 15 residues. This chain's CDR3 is CASSPGTAKGETQYF. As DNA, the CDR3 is TGTGCCAGCAGTCCAGGGACAGCCAAAGGAGAGACCCAGTACTTC.

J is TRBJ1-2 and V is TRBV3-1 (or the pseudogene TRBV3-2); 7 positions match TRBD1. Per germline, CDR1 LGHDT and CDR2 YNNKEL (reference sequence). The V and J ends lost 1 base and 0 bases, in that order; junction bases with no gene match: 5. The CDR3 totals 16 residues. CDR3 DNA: TGTGCCAGCAGCCAAGGACAGGGTGTCCCTAACTATGGCTACACCTTC. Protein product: CASSQGQGVPNYGYTF.

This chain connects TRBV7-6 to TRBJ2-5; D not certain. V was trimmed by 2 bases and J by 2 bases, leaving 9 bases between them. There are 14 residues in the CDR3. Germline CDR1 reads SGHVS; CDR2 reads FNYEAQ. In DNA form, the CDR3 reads TGTGCCAGCAGCTTAACCACATCTCAAGAGACCCAGTACTTC. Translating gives CASSLTTSQETQYF.

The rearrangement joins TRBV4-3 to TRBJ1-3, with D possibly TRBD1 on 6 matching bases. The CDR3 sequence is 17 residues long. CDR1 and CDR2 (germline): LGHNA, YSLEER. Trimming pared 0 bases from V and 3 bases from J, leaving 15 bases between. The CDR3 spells CASSQDRNRAIGNTIYF. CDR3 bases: TGCGCCAGCAGCCAAGATAGGAACAGGGCTATTGGAAACACCATATATTTT.

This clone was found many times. The CDR3 DNA reads as TGTGCCAGCAGCTCCATCGTCGGGTGGAGCTATGGCTACACCTTC. It translates to CASSSIVGWSYGYTF. This chain connects TRBV11-2 to TRBJ1-2, with D unresolved. Between the trimmed V and J ends, which lost 4 bases and 4 bases, there was a span of 16 bases. The length of the CDR3 is 15 residues. In germline, CDR1 is SGHAT, CDR2 FQNNGV.

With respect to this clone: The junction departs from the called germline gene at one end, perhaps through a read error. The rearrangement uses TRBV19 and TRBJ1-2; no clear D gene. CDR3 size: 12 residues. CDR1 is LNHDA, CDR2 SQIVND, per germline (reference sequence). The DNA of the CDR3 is TGTGTCAGTACTTCCTCTAACTATGGCTACACCTTC. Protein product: CVSTSSNYGYTF.

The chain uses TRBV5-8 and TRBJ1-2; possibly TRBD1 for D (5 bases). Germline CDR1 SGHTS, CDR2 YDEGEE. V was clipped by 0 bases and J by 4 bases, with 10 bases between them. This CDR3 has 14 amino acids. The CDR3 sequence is CASSLGEQVYGYTF. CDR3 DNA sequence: TGTGCCAGCAGCTTGGGTGAACAGGTCTATGGCTACACCTTC.

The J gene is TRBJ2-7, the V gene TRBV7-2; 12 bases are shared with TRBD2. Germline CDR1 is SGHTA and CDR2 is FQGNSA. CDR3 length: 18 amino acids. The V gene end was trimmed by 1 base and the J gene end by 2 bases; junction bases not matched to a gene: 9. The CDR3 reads CASSLGIPLAGGAYEQYF. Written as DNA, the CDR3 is TGTGCCAGCAGCTTAGGAATCCCCCTAGCGGGGGGGGCCTACGAGCAGTACTTC.

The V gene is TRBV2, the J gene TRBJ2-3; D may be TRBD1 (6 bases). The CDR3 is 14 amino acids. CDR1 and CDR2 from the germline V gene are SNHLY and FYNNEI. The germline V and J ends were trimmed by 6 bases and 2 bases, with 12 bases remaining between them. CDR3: CASRDRSNTDTQYF. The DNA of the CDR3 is TGTGCCAGCAGGGACAGATCAAACACAGATACGCAGTATTTT.

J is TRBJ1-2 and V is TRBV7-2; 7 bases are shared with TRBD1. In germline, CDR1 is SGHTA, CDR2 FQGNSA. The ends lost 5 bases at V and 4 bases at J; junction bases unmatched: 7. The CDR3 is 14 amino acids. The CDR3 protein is CASSIGQAGYGYTF. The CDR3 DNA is TGTGCCAGCAGCATTGGACAGGCGGGCTATGGCTACACCTTC. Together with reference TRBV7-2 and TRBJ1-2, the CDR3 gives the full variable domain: GAGVSQSPSNKVTEKGKDVELRCDPISGHTALYWYRQSLGQGLEFLIYFQGNSAPDKSGLPSDRFSAERTGGSVSTLTIQRTQQEDSAVYLCASSIGQAGYGYTFGSGTRLTVV.

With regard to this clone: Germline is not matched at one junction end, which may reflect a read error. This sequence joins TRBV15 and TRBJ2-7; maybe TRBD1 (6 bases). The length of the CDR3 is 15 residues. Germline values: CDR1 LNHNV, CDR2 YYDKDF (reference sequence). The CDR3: CATSSQGTASNEQYF. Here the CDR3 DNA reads TGTGCCACCAGCTCCCAGGGGACCGCCTCCAACGAGCAGTACTTC.

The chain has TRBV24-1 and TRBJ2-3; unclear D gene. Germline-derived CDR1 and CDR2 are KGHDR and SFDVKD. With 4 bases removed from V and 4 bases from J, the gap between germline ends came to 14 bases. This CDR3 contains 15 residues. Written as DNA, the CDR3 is TGTGCCACCAGTGACCCTCGAGGCCCCGCAGATACGCAGTATTTT. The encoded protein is CATSDPRGPADTQYF.

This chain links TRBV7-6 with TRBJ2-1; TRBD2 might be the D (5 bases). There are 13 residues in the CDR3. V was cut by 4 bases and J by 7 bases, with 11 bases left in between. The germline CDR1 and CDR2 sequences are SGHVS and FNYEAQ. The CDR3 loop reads CASSSWTGNEQFF. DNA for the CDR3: TGTGCCAGCAGCTCCTGGACTGGGAATGAGCAGTTCTTC.

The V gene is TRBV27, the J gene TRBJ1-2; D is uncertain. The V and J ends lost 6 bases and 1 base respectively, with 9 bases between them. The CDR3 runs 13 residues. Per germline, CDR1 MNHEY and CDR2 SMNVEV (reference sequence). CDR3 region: CASRQNLNYGYTF. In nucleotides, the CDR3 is TGTGCCAGCAGACAGAACCTTAACTATGGCTACACCTTC.